The 10 T cell receptor beta chains listed next were all sequenced from one sample in a study of OX40 agonist ivuxolimab in advanced cancers. Clones were read by immunoSEQ multiplex PCR, and TCRdb kept only the in-frame ones, dropping some. The data contain about 83,000 clones, about 81% of them singletons. This sample comprised CD4+ or CD8+ T cells sorted from blood, obtained in a trial of the OX40 agonist ivuxolimab. Every receptor here comes from an adult with an advanced solid tumor such as melanoma, head and neck, liver or kidney cancer.

The genes are TRBV28 and TRBJ1-1; 7 nucleotides align to TRBD1. Germline V gene data show CDR1 as MDHEN and CDR2 as SYDVKM. The CDR3 loop spans 15 amino acids. V lost 6 bases to trimming and J lost 6 bases; unmatched junction nucleotides: 13. The CDR3: CASRGNRDSSPEAFF. The CDR3 DNA follows: TGTGCCAGCAGGGGTAATCGGGACAGTAGCCCTGAAGCTTTCTTT.

With respect to this clone: The same CDR3 arises from other DNA sequences in this sample as well. J is TRBJ1-2 and V is TRBV28; D possibly corresponds to TRBD1 (5 bases). Germline CDR1 MDHEN, CDR2 SYDVKM. This CDR3 is 12 amino acids long. The V end lost 2 bases, the J end lost 4 bases, and 5 bases lay between the germline ends. The CDR3 loop is CASSLQGYGYTF. CDR3 sequence (DNA): TGTGCCAGCAGTTTACAGGGCTATGGCTACACCTTC.

V and J are TRBV9 and TRBJ2-1, with D perhaps TRBD1 (5 bases). The CDR3 spans 14 residues. V was clipped by 1 base and J by 5 bases, with 10 bases between them. Germline CDR1 SGDLS, CDR2 YYNGEE. The CDR3 sequence: CASSVTGRDNEQFF. The CDR3 nucleotides read TGTGCCAGCAGCGTAACAGGAAGAGACAATGAGCAGTTCTTC. Variable domain in full (rest from reference TRBV9 and TRBJ2-1): DSGVTQTPKHLITATGQRVTLRCSPRSGDLSVYWYQQSLDQGLQFLIQYYNGEERAKGNILERFSAQQFPDLHSELNLSSLELGDSALYFCASSVTGRDNEQFFGPGTRLTVL.

The chain recombines TRBV6-1 with TRBJ1-5, with D perhaps TRBD1 (5 bases). This CDR3 has 14 residues. The ends were cut back, 2 bases at V and 6 bases at J, with 11 bases in the middle. Germline V lookup: CDR1 MNHNS, CDR2 SASEGT. CDR3 sequence reads: CASSEWGVGQPQHF. The DNA of the CDR3 is TGTGCCAGCAGTGAATGGGGGGTAGGTCAGCCCCAGCATTTT.

This chain connects TRBV29-1 to TRBJ1-4; TRBD1 is a possible D gene (6 bases). The ends were cut back, 3 bases at V and 6 bases at J, with 20 bases in the middle. Per germline, CDR1 SQVTM and CDR2 ANQGSEA. CDR3 size: 16 residues. CDR3 nucleotide sequence: TGCAGCGTTGATGGTGGGGGGCCAGGGCCCTATGAAAAACTGTTTTTT. Its protein is CSVDGGGPGPYEKLFF.

The V call is TRBV28, the J call TRBJ1-5; no firm D call. Germline V lookup: CDR1 MDHEN, CDR2 SYDVKM. The CDR3 has 15 residues. Trimming cost V 5 bases and J 3 bases, with 14 bases left between them. CDR3 loop: CASSGLSGFNQPQHF. The CDR3 DNA sequence: TGTGCCAGCAGTGGTCTATCGGGATTCAATCAGCCCCAGCATTTT.

V and J are TRBV9 and TRBJ2-2; perhaps TRBD2 as D (5 bases). The CDR3 spans 15 residues. The germline V gene encodes CDR1 SGDLS and CDR2 YYNGEE. Trimming stripped 7 bases from V and 1 base from J, with 14 bases between. The CDR3 is CASRPGTGNTGELFF. CDR3 sequence (DNA): TGTGCCAGCCGCCCGGGAACGGGGAACACCGGGGAGCTGTTTTTT.

This clone has only one observation. J is TRBJ2-1 and V is TRBV6-1, with D perhaps matching TRBD1 (6 bases). V lost 4 bases and J lost 0, with 13 bases in between. CDR3 length equals 16 residues. The germline V gene encodes CDR1 MNHNS and CDR2 SASEGT. Written as DNA, the CDR3 is TGTGCCAGCAGTGGGACAGAGTTTAACTCCTACAATGAGCAGTTCTTC. It translates to CASSGTEFNSYNEQFF.

The chain joins TRBV29-1 to TRBJ2-2; D may be TRBD2 (5 bases). Germline lookup yields CDR1 SQVTM and CDR2 ANQGSEA. The germline V and J ends were trimmed by 7 bases and 5 bases, with 11 bases remaining between them. This CDR3 has 12 amino acids. As DNA, the CDR3 is TGCAGCGGGAAGAGGGAAACCGGGGAGCTGTTTTTT. Its translation is CSGKRETGELFF.

The chain links TRBV5-6 to TRBJ2-3; the match to TRBD2 covers 9 bases. The CDR3 extends over 14 amino acids. The V gene end was trimmed by 2 bases and the J gene end by 4 bases; junction bases not matched to a gene: 2. Per germline, CDR1 SGHDT and CDR2 YYEEEE. CDR3 DNA: TGTGCCAGCAGCTTCGCTAGCGGGGCAGATACGCAGTATTTT. It specifies CASSFASGADTQYF.